The TCR beta chain described here comes from a study of blood T cell repertoires in COVID-19. This table comes from immunoSEQ multiplex PCR, and its TCRdb copy is limited to in-frame clones, with some not included. The data hold roughly 70,000 clones, with 75% to 90% observed a single time. J was trimmed by 4 bases and V by 0 bases; bases with no gene match: 6. Germline V gives CDR1 SGHKS, CDR2 YYEKEE (reference sequence). The CDR3 has 15 residues. The TCR was taken from a man older than 75 with COVID-19, enrolled during active disease. The sequenced material came from peripheral blood. V is TRBV5-5 and J is TRBJ1-2, with TRBD1 identical over 7 bases. The CDR3 protein is CASSLGDSIGYGYTF. The CDR3 DNA follows: TGTGCCAGCAGCTTGGGGGACAGCATTGGCTATGGCTACACCTTC.